The sequence of this T cell receptor (beta chain) was determined in a study of response to subunit inactivated influenza vaccine. Germline CDR1 is DFQATT and CDR2 is SNEGSKA (reference sequence). This CDR3 is 17 amino acids long. Unmatched junction bases numbered 7, after V lost 0 bases and J lost 2 bases. Study-wide results and limits: The authors suggested that few new T cells are recruited per seasonal influenza vaccination.

Points on this clonotype: The antigen remains undetermined.

TCRdb re-called the RT-PCR reads with MiXCR, one entry per CDR3 protein. The sample includes about 480,000 distinct CDR3 sequences, under 15% of them seen just once. This chain uses TRBV20-1 with TRBJ1-6, with 7 bases fitting TRBD1. The material was PBMCs from blood, obtained roughly 47 days after vaccination. The receptor comes from a man aged 50 to 59 who received an inactivated influenza vaccine. CDR3 sequence reads: CSARDGRGITYNSPLHF. CDR3 in DNA: TGCAGTGCTAGAGATGGCAGGGGGATAACCTATAATTCACCCCTCCACTTT.